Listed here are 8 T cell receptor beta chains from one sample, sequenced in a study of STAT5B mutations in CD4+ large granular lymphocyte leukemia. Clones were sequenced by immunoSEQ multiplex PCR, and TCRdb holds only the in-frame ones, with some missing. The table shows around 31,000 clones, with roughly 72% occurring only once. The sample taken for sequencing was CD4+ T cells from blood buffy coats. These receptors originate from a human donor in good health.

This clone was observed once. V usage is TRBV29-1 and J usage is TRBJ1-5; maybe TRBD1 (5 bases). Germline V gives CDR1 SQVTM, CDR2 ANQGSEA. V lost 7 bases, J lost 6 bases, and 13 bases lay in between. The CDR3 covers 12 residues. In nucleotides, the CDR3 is TGCAGCGGAGGGGATTTCGGTCAGCCCCAGCATTTT. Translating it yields CSGGDFGQPQHF.

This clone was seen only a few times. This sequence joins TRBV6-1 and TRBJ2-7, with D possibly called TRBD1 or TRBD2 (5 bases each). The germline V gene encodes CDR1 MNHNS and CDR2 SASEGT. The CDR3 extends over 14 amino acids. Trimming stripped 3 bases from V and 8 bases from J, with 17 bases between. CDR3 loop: CASSDAGTLNKQYF. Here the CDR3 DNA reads TGTGCCAGCAGTGACGCCGGGACCCTAAACAAGCAGTACTTC.

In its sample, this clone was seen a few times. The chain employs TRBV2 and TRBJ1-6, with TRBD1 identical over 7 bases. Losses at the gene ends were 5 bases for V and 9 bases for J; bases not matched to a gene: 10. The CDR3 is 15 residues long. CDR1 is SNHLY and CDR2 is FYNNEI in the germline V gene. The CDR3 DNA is TGTGCCAGCAGTCCGACAGGGTCGAGGGTTTCACCCCTCCACTTT. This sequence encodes CASSPTGSRVSPLHF.

CDR3 residues: CASSPRREVIKNIQYF. Written as DNA, the CDR3 is TGTGCCAGCAGTCCTAGACGTGAGGTTATAAAAAACATTCAGTACTTC. The rearrangement links TRBV7-2 to TRBJ2-4, with D unclear. Germline-derived CDR1 and CDR2 are SGHTA and FQGNSA. This CDR3 contains 16 residues. The ends were cut back, 6 bases at V and 4 bases at J, with 19 bases in the middle.

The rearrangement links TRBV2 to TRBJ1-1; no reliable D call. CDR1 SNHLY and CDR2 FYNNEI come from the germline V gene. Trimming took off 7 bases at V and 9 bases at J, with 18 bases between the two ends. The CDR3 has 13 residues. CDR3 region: CASTERLSDQAFF. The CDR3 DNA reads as TGTGCCAGCACCGAACGCCTTTCAGATCAAGCTTTCTTT.

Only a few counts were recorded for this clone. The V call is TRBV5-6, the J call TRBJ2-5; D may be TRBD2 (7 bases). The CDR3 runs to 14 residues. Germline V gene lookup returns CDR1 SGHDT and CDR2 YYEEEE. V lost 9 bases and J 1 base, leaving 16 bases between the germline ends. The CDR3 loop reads CATTGGGPQETQYF. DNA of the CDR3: TGTGCCACCACCGGCGGGGGCCCCCAAGAGACCCAGTACTTC. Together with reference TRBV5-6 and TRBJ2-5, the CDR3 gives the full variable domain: DAGVTQSPTHLIKTRGQQVTLRCSPKSGHDTVSWYQQALGQGPQFIFQYYEEEERQRGNFPDRFSGHQFPNYSSELNVNALLLGDSALYLCATTGGGPQETQYFGPGTRLLVL.

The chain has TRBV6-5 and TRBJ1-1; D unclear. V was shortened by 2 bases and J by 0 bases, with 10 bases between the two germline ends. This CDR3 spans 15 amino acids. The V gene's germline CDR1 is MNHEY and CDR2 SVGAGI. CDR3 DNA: TGTGCCAGCAGTTACCTGGACGGAGTGAACACTGAAGCTTTCTTT. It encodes CASSYLDGVNTEAFF.

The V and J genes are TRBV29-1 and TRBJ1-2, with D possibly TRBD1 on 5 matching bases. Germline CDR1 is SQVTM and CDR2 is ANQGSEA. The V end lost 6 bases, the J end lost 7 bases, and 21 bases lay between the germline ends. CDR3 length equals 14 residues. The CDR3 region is CSVPPPGSASGYTF. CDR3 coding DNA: TGCAGCGTCCCGCCCCCAGGGAGCGCGAGTGGCTACACCTTC.